This T cell receptor beta chain originates from a study of cytotoxic CD8 clonotypes in ibrutinib-treated CLL. Germline V gene sequence: CDR1 SNHLY, CDR2 FYNNEI. There are 14 residues in the CDR3. Trimming pared 5 bases from V and 3 bases from J, leaving 11 bases between. The repertoire was sequenced with immunoSEQ multiplex PCR; TCRdb's copy has only in-frame clones and lacks some. This table has some 200,000 clones, about 75% appearing once. This clone was counted once. Sequences were derived from PBMCs, sampled after 12 months of ibrutinib treatment. V is TRBV2 and J is TRBJ1-5; D uncertain. This TCR came from a human donor with chronic lymphocytic leukemia. This chain's CDR3 is CASSKDGDNQPQHF. DNA of the CDR3: TGTGCCAGCAGTAAGGACGGTGACAATCAGCCCCAGCATTTT.